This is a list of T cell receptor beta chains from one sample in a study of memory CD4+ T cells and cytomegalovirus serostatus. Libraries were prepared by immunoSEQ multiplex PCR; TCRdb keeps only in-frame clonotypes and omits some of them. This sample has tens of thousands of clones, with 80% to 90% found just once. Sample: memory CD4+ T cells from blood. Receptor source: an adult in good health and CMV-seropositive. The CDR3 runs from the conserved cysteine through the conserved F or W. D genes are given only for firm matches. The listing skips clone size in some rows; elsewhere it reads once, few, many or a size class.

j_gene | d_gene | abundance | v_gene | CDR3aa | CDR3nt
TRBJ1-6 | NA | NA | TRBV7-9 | CASSPEGGRNSPLHF | TGTGCCAGCAGCCCCGAAGGGGGGAGGAATTCACCCCTCCACTTT
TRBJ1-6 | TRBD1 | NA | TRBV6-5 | CASSYSGTDGYSPLHF | TGTGCCAGCAGTTACTCCGGGACAGACGGCTATTCACCCCTCCACTTT
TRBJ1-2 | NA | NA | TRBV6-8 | CASRGSRTARGGRFGGYTF | TGTGCCAGCAGAGGCTCCCGGACGGCAAGGGGGGGGAGGTTCGGTGGCTACACCTTC
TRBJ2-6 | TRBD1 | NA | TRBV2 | CASRTGLSGANVLTF | TGTGCCAGCAGGACAGGGCTCTCTGGGGCCAACGTCCTGACTTTC
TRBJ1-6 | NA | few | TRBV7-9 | CASSLAFSNSPLHF | TGTGCCAGCAGCTTAGCCTTCAGTAATTCACCCCTCCACTTT
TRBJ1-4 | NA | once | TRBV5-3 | CARSPLSLTVTNEKLFF | TGTGCCAGAAGCCCCTTGTCCCTGACGGTAACTAATGAAAAACTGTTTTTT
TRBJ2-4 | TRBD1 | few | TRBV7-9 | CASSLMGSGQDQNIQYF | TGTGCCAGCAGCTTAATGGGGAGTGGACAGGACCAAAACATTCAGTACTTC
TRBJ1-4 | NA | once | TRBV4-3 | CASSQNGGLLSEKLFF | TGCGCCAGCAGCCAAAATGGGGGACTTCTAAGTGAAAAACTGTTTTTT
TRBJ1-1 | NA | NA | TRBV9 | CASSVGVRDTAFF | TGTGCCAGCAGCGTAGGTGTCCGAGACACGGCTTTCTTT
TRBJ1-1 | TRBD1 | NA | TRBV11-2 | CASSSQGWGNTEAFF | TGTGCCAGCAGCTCACAGGGGTGGGGGAACACTGAAGCTTTCTTT
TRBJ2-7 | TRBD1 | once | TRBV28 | CASSSGQSVEEQYF | TGTGCCAGCAGCTCGGGACAGTCGGTAGAAGAGCAGTACTTC
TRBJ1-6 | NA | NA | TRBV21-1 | CASSKDWLEKGSYNSPLHF | TGTGCCAGCAGCAAAGATTGGTTGGAGAAGGGCTCCTATAATTCACCCCTCCACTTT
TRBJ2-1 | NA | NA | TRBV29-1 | CSVASRGDNEQFF | TGCAGCGTTGCTAGTCGTGGAGACAATGAGCAGTTCTTC
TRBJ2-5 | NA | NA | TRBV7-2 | CASSLSLYGQRETQYF | TGTGCCAGCAGCTTATCCCTCTACGGGCAAAGGGAGACCCAGTACTTC
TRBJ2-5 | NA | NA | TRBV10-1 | CASSESGRETQYF | TGCGCCAGCAGTGAGTCGGGAAGGGAGACCCAGTACTTC
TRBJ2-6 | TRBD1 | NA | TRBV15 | CATSLGTAISSGANVLTF | TGTGCCACCAGCCTAGGGACAGCAATTAGCTCTGGGGCCAACGTCCTGACTTTC
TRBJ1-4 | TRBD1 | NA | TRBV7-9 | CASSLGTVNEKLFF | TGTGCCAGCAGCCTCGGGACAGTTAATGAAAAACTGTTTTTT